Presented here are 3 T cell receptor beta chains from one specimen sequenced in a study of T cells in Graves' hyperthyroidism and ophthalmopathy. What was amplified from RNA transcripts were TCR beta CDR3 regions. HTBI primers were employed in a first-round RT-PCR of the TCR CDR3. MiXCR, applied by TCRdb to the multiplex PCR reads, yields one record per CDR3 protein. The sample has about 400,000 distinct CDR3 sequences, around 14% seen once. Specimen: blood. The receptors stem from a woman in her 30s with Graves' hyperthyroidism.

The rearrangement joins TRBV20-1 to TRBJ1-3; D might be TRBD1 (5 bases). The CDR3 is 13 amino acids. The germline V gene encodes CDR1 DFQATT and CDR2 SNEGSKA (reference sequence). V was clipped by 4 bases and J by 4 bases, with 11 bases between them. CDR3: CSATRDVGNTIYF. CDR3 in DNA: TGCAGTGCTACCCGGGACGTCGGAAACACCATATATTTT.

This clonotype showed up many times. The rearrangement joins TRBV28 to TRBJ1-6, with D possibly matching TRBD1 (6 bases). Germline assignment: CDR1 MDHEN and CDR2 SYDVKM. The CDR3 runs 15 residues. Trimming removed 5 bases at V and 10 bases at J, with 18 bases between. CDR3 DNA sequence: TGTGCCAGCAGTCCCCTCCAGGGGTTGAGGTCACCCCTCCACTTT. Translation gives CASSPLQGLRSPLHF.

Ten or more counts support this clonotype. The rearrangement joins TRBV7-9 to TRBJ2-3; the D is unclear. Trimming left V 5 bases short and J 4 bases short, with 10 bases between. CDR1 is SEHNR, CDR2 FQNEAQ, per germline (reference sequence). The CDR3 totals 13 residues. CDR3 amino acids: CASSGLEPDTQYF. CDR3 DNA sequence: TGTGCCAGCAGCGGTCTAGAACCAGATACGCAGTATTTT.